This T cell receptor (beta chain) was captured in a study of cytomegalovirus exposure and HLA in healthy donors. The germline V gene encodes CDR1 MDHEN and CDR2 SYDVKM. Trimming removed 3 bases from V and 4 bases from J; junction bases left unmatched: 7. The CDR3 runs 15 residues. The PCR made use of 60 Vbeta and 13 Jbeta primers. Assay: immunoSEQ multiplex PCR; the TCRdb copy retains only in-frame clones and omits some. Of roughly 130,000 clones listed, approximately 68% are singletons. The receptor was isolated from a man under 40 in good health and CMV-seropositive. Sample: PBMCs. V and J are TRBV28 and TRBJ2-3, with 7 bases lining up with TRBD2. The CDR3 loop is CASSLIGGGADTQYF. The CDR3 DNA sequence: TGTGCCAGCAGTTTGATTGGGGGGGGAGCAGATACGCAGTATTTT. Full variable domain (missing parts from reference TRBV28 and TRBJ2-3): DVKVTQSSRYLVKRTGEKVFLECVQDMDHENMFWYRQDPGLGLRLIYFSYDVKMKEKGDIPEGYSVSREKKERFSLILESASTNQTSMYLCASSLIGGGADTQYFGPGTRLTVL.